Below, 2 T cell receptor beta chains from the same sample are listed, as sequenced in a study of shared clonotypes between healthy human individuals. The data were produced by immunoSEQ multiplex PCR, yet TCRdb's version contains in-frame clones alone and is incomplete. The sample carries around 700,000 clones, around two thirds recorded once. The sequenced material came from memory CD4+ T cells sorted from blood. Subset in this sample: CD45RA-negative fraction. Receptors originate from a woman in her twenties or thirties in good health.

This clone was seen once. The chain has TRBV7-9 and TRBJ2-3; 9 bases map to TRBD1. The germline CDR1 and CDR2 sequences are SEHNR and FQNEAQ (reference sequence). V dropped 6 bases and J dropped 4; count of bases not matched to a gene: 11. The CDR3 is made up of 16 amino acids. The CDR3 spells CASSPGPGQGSDTQYF. CDR3 DNA sequence: TGTGCCAGCAGTCCAGGCCCTGGACAGGGGTCAGATACGCAGTATTTT.

The genes are TRBV6-5 and TRBJ1-1; 7 bases are shared with TRBD1. The CDR3 spans 14 residues. V gave up 2 bases and J gave up 7 bases; unmatched junction bases: 7. The germline gives CDR1 MNHEY, CDR2 SVGAGI. The CDR3 spells CASSYGTVKDEAFF. The CDR3 DNA reads TGTGCCAGCAGTTACGGGACAGTGAAAGATGAAGCTTTCTTT.